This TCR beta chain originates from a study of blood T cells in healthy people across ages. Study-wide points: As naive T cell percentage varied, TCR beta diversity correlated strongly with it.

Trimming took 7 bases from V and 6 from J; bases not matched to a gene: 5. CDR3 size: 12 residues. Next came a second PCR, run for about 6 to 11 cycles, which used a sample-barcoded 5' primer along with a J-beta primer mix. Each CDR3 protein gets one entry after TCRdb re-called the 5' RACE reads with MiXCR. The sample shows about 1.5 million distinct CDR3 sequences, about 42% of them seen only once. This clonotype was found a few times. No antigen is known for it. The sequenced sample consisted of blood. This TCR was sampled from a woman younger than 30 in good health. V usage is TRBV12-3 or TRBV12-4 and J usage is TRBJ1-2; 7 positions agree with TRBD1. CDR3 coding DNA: TGTGCCAGCACCGAGGGACAGAATGGCTACACCTTC. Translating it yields CASTEGQNGYTF.